This TCR beta chain is from a study of cytomegalovirus exposure and HLA in healthy donors. Points from the study as a whole: Researchers reported from a later analysis that most CMV-associated TCR beta chains appeared HLA-restricted. Later analysis revealed greater clonal expansion in HLA-associated TCR beta chains than in equally common others.

Donors consisted of healthy bone marrow donors. The germline CDR1 and CDR2 sequences are MNHNY and SVGAGI (reference sequence). The CDR3 contains 16 residues. J was trimmed by 0 bases and V by 5 bases; bases with no gene match: 9. With regard to this clone: The antigen remains undetermined.

Amplification used 60 Vbeta primers and 13 Jbeta primers. Sequencing was performed with immunoSEQ multiplex PCR; in TCRdb, only in-frame clones are kept and a portion is missing. The repertoire holds roughly 100,000 clones, with around 72% as singletons. The receptor was derived from a male donor in good health and CMV-seronegative. The chain carries TRBV6-6 and TRBJ1-2; TRBD1 matches 7 bases. Sequencing input: PBMCs. DNA of the CDR3: TGTGCCAGCAGTCCTAGCGGGACAGCTACTAACTATGGCTACACCTTC. Its protein product is CASSPSGTATNYGYTF.